This T cell receptor (beta chain) originates from a study of T cells in Graves' hyperthyroidism and ophthalmopathy. Findings and caveats of the study: Ophthalmopathy was told apart from stable hyperthyroidism by a 13 V-J model.

This clonotype has only a few counts. The antigen remains unidentified. CDR3 length equals 14 residues. Germline V gene lookup returns CDR1 DFQATT and CDR2 SNEGSKA (reference sequence). V dropped 5 bases and J dropped 3; count of bases not matched to a gene: 5. Amplification yielded TCR beta CDR3 regions, with RNA transcripts as the source. The HTBI primer set was used in a first-round RT-PCR of the TCR CDR3. TCRdb re-called the multiplex PCR reads with MiXCR, one entry per CDR3 protein. The sample includes around 300,000 distinct CDR3 sequences, nearly 15% of them seen just once. This chain links TRBV20-1 with TRBJ2-7; 12 bases align to TRBD2. Sequenced material: blood. The receptor's source is a woman aged 45-59 years with Graves' hyperthyroidism that later progressed to Graves' ophthalmopathy. The CDR3 region is CSASGTSGFYEQYF. CDR3 DNA: TGCAGTGCTTCCGGGACTAGCGGGTTCTACGAGCAGTACTTC.